This TCR beta chain was obtained from a study of T cell responses to AZD1222 COVID-19 vaccine. About the research overall: Pooling of second doses given at about 4 or about 12 weeks was done.

Produced via immunoSEQ multiplex PCR; TCRdb's table is partial and in-frame only. The sample carries some 120,000 clones, roughly nine tenths recorded once. Trimming took 2 bases from V and 6 from J, leaving 16 bases between them. CDR3 length: 15 residues. Looked up from germline, CDR1 is SGHTA and CDR2 is FQGTGA. This TCR came from an adult in good health. Specimen: peripheral blood, collected on day 0 of AZD1222 vaccination. The rearrangement joins TRBV7-3 to TRBJ1-2; perhaps TRBD1 as D (5 bases). CDR3 sequence (DNA): TGTGCCAGCAGCTTAGACCGTGGCAGGGAGAATGGCTACACCTTC. Translation gives CASSLDRGRENGYTF.